This TCR beta chain was identified in a study of cytomegalovirus exposure and HLA in healthy donors. General study findings and limits: The authors listed 150 to 200 TCR beta chains as cytomegalovirus-associated.

Turning to this clone: Its antigen is undetermined.

The CDR3 runs to 14 residues. J gave up 2 bases and V 5 bases, and 3 bases lay outside the gene matches. CDR1 is MNHEY and CDR2 is SVGAGI in the germline V gene. In the PCR, 60 Vbeta and 13 Jbeta primers were used. Profiled with immunoSEQ multiplex PCR; TCRdb holds only in-frame clones, not every one. The ten top clones account for 0.59%, within a sample of around 100,000 clones. Sequenced: PBMCs. The genes are TRBV6-5 and TRBJ1-5; 7 bases line up with TRBD1. The clonotype was recovered from a man aged 50-59 years in good health and CMV-seronegative. DNA of the CDR3: TGTGCCAGCAGTCCCGACAGGGGCAATCAGCCCCAGCATTTT. It encodes CASSPDRGNQPQHF.